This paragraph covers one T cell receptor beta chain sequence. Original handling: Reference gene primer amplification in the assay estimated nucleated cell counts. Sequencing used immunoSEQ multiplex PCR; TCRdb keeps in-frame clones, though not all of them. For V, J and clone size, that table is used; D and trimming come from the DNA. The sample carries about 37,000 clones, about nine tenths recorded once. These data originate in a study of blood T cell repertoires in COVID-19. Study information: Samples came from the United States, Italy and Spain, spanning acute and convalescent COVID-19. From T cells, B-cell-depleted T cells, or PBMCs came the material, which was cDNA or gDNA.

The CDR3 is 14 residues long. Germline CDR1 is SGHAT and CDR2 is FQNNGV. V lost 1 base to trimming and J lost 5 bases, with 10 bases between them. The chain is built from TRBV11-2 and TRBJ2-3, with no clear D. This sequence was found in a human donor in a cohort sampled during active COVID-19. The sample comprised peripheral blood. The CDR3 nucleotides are TGTGCCAGCAGCTTAGGATCGGTCGGAGATACGCAGTATTTT. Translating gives CASSLGSVGDTQYF.